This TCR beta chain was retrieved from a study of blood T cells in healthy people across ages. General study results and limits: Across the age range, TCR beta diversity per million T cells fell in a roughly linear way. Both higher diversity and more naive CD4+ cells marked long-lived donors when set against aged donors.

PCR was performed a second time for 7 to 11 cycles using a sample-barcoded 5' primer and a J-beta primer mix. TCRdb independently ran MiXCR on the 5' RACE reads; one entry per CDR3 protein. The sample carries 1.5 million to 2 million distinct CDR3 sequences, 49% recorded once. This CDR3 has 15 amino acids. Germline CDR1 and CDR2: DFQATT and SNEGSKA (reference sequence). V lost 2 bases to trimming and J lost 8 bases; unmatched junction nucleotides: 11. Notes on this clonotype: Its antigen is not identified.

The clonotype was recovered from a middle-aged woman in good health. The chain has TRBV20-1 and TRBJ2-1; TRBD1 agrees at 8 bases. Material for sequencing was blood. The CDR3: CSARPGQGRVDEQFF. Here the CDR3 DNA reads TGCAGTGCTAGACCAGGACAGGGCCGGGTCGATGAGCAGTTCTTC.